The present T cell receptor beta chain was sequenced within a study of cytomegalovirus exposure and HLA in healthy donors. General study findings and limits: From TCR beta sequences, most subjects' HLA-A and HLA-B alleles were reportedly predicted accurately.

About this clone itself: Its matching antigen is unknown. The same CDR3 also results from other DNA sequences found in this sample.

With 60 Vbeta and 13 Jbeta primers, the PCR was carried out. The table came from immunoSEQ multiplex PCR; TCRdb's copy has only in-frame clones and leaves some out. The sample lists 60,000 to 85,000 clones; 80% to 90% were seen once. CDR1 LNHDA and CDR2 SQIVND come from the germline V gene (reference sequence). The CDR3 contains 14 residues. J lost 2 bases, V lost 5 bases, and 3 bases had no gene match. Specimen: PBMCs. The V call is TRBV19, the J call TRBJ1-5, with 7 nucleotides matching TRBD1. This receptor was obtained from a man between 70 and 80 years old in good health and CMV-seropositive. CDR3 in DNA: TGTGCCAGTAGTGGGCAGGGGGGCAATCAGCCCCAGCATTTT. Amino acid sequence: CASSGQGGNQPQHF.